This TCR beta chain was recorded in a study of T cell responses to AZD1222 COVID-19 vaccine. The CDR3 runs 18 residues. The ends were cut back, 2 bases at V and 6 bases at J, with 23 bases in the middle. CDR1 and CDR2 (germline): MGHRA, YSYEKL. This clone was picked up one time. TCRdb's table, derived via immunoSEQ multiplex PCR, lists solely in-frame clones and lacks some. In the table there are about 190,000 clones, about 94% of which are singletons. The sample was peripheral blood, taken on day 0 of AZD1222 vaccination. The chain combines TRBV4-1 with TRBJ2-1; weak D call: TRBD1 (5 bases). The receptor was derived from an adult in good health. Here the CDR3 reads CASSQIPLLGPSGNEQFF. The CDR3 DNA follows: TGCGCCAGCAGCCAAATCCCGCTACTGGGGCCTTCGGGCAATGAGCAGTTCTTC.